This record looks at one TCR beta chain sequence and its context. Germline values: CDR1 MDHEN, CDR2 SYDVKM. The ends lost 5 bases at V and 1 base at J; junction bases unmatched: 4. This CDR3 is built from 14 residues. This sample was included in a study of shared T cell receptors in the human thymus. Data came from immunoSEQ multiplex PCR; TCRdb stores just in-frame clones and leaves some out. There are hundreds of thousands of clones in the sample; approximately 88% occur only once, and 0.0095% to 0.012% lies in the top ten. The same sample was also studied in work on human thymus T cells. That work states: Thymus tissue for the work was resected from patients undergoing corrective heart surgery. Gene usage (both V and J) appeared biased in thymic and blood repertoires. Among unrelated individuals, related research reported thymic repertoires that overlapped highly.

The sample consisted of thymocytes. The chain uses TRBV28 and TRBJ2-7, with 8 bases aligning to TRBD1. The origin of this receptor is a boy in the first two years of life with a congenital heart defect. DNA of the CDR3: TGTGCCAGCAGTAACAGGGGGGCTTCCTACGAGCAGTACTTC. Its translation is CASSNRGASYEQYF. The entire variable domain, with the rest obtained from reference TRBV28 and TRBJ2-7, is as follows: DVKVTQSSRYLVKRTGEKVFLECVQDMDHENMFWYRQDPGLGLRLIYFSYDVKMKEKGDIPEGYSVSREKKERFSLILESASTNQTSMYLCASSNRGASYEQYFGPGTRLTVT.